Each of the 3 T cell receptor beta chains below was sequenced from the same sample in a study of Ad26.COV2.S vaccination and SARS-CoV-2 variants. Treatment of the sample: some 20 received Ad26.COV2.S at low or high dose, single or two shots; about 5 received placebo; per-sample allocation not given. Sampling took place 63 days after the first vaccine or placebo injection. Measured with immunoSEQ multiplex PCR; TCRdb has only the in-frame clones, and not every one. The sample contains about 480,000 clones, roughly 85% of which appear only once. This specimen was peripheral blood, taken in a trial of Ad26.COV2.S vaccine versus placebo. The receptors shown here come from a person between 18 and 65 years old who received the Ad26.COV2.S COVID-19 vaccine or a placebo.

This clone was recorded a few times. The chain recombines TRBV5-1 with TRBJ2-7, with a weak D call TRBD1 (5 bases). Per the germline V gene, CDR1 is SGHRS and CDR2 is YFSETQ. The CDR3 is 15 residues long. Trimming left V 4 bases short and J 0 bases short, with 14 bases between. The CDR3 is CASSLDGQSSYEQYF. CDR3 DNA: TGCGCCAGCAGCCTGGACGGACAAAGCTCCTACGAGCAGTACTTC.

V and J are TRBV30 and TRBJ1-5; D is unclear. Germline CDR1 is GTSNPN and CDR2 is SVGIG (reference sequence). This CDR3 has 14 amino acids. The ends were cut back, 2 bases at V and 1 base at J, with 9 bases in the middle. The CDR3 coding sequence is TGTGCCTGGAGTCGGGAGTTGAGCAATCAGCCCCAGCATTTT. It specifies CAWSRELSNQPQHF. The full variable domain, completed using reference TRBV30 and TRBJ1-5, is SQTIHQWPATLVQPVGSPLSLECTVEGTSNPNLYWYRQAAGRGLQLLFYSVGIGQISSEVPQNLSASRPQDRQFILSSKKLLLSDSGFYLCAWSRELSNQPQHFGDGTRLSIL.

This rearrangement joins TRBV5-1 to TRBJ2-7; possibly TRBD2 for D (6 bases). The germline V gene encodes CDR1 SGHRS and CDR2 YFSETQ. V was cut by 1 base and J by 6 bases, with 14 bases left in between. The length of the CDR3 is 14 residues. CDR3 region: CASSLQEGVGEQYF. The CDR3 DNA reads TGCGCCAGCAGCTTGCAGGAGGGCGTAGGCGAGCAGTACTTC.